The 19 T cell receptor beta chains listed next were all sequenced from one sample in a study of vaccination and CD4 T cells after COVID-19. The treatment was: approximately 11-day PBMC culture with coronavirus spike peptide pools or control peptides (ViraFEST assay). The Oncomine TCR Beta short-read assay generated sequence data from the DNA of cultured CD4+ T cells. From the PCR reads, TCRdb called clonotypes with MiXCR, one entry per CDR3 protein. The sample lists about 9,100 distinct CDR3 sequences, 50% to 75% seen once, with over 10% in the top ten. The antigens of these receptors remain unknown. The sample here was cultured CD4+ T cells from blood, taken after SARS-CoV-2 vaccination. The receptors were sampled from a human donor with COVID-19.

This clonotype was counted a few times. This chain links TRBV7-3 with TRBJ1-1, with TRBD1 as a possible D gene (5 bases). CDR1 is SGHTA and CDR2 is FQGTGA in the germline V gene. The CDR3 has 14 amino acids. Trimming cost V 6 bases and J 1 base, with 12 bases left between them. CDR3 bases: TGTGCCAGCAGTCGGCAGGGTTCGAACACTGAAGCTTTCTTT. Protein product: CASSRQGSNTEAFF.

By its share, this clonotype is medium-sized. The chain carries TRBV6-4 and TRBJ1-2; D gene ambiguous. The CDR3 contains 12 residues. The V end lost 6 bases, the J end lost 7 bases, and 12 bases lay between the germline ends. Looked up from germline, CDR1 is MRHNA and CDR2 is SNTAGT. CDR3 DNA sequence: TGTGCCAGCAGACAAGGAAGCTTTGGCTACACCTTC. Translated, it gives CASRQGSFGYTF.

V gene TRBV20-1 combines with J gene TRBJ2-5; D may be TRBD2 (5 bases). The V end lost 3 bases, the J end lost 4 bases, and 18 bases lay between the germline ends. Germline V gene lookup returns CDR1 DFQATT and CDR2 SNEGSKA (reference sequence). This CDR3 is 15 amino acids long. The DNA for the CDR3 is TGCAGTGCTAGGAGTCCGGACTTCGGTTCAGAGACCCAGTACTTC. Protein sequence: CSARSPDFGSETQYF.

A few counts support this clonotype. This sequence joins TRBV6-7 and TRBJ2-5; 8 positions match TRBD1. TRBV6-7 is annotated as an ORF whose role is uncertain. The CDR3 is 19 amino acids. With V trimmed by 0 bases and J by 5 bases, 17 bases remained unmatched. The CDR3 DNA reads TGTGCCAGCAGTTACTCGAAGGGTAAAGGGACAGGCCTCGAGGAGACCCAGTACTTC. This sequence encodes CASSYSKGKGTGLEETQYF.

This chain connects TRBV20-1 to TRBJ2-3; 7 bases align to TRBD1. From germline, CDR1 is DFQATT and CDR2 SNEGSKA (reference sequence). With V trimmed by 1 base and J by 2 bases, 9 bases remained unmatched. The CDR3 extends over 16 amino acids. CDR3 region: CSARAPAQGITDTQYF. For the CDR3, the DNA is TGCAGTGCTAGAGCCCCCGCACAGGGGATCACAGATACGCAGTATTTT.

The table lists this clonotype with a few counts. This sequence joins TRBV11-3 and TRBJ1-2; TRBD1 matches at 12 bases. CDR1 is SGHNT, CDR2 YENEEA, per germline. The junction had 6 bases not matched to a gene; V was cut back by 6 bases and J by 7 bases. The length of the CDR3 is 14 residues. The CDR3: CASRPGQGAIGYTF. For the CDR3, the DNA is TGTGCCAGCAGACCGGGACAGGGGGCGATTGGCTACACCTTC.

The chain is built from TRBV18 and TRBJ1-1; D is unresolved. CDR3 length: 13 residues. The V end lost 2 bases, the J end lost 8 bases, and 12 bases lay between the germline ends. In germline, CDR1 is KGHSH, CDR2 LQKENI. The CDR3 DNA follows: TGTGCCAGCTCACCAAAGGGTAATGGGGAAGCTTTCTTT. This gives the protein CASSPKGNGEAFF.

This clonotype was picked up a small number of times. V usage is TRBV20-1 and J usage is TRBJ1-2; 8 bases line up with TRBD1. V trimming: 6 bases; J trimming: 8 bases; junction bases outside the gene matches: 11. Germline V lookup: CDR1 DFQATT, CDR2 SNEGSKA (reference sequence). This CDR3 spans 13 amino acids. The CDR3 is CSATTGAVGGYTF. The CDR3 coding sequence is TGCAGTGCAACGACAGGGGCCGTCGGAGGCTACACCTTC.

The V gene is TRBV5-1, the J gene TRBJ2-7, with 9 bases lining up with TRBD1. The junction had 3 bases not matched to a gene; V was cut back by 6 bases and J by 2 bases. The CDR3 has 13 residues. The germline gives CDR1 SGHRS, CDR2 YFSETQ. Written as DNA, the CDR3 is TGCGCCAGCAAACAGGGGGCCACCTACGAGCAGTACTTC. Its translation: CASKQGATYEQYF.

This chain uses TRBV10-3 with TRBJ1-2; a possible D gene is TRBD1 (5 bases). V was clipped by 2 bases and J by 8 bases, with 15 bases between them. CDR1 is ENHRY, CDR2 SYGVKD, per germline. This CDR3 comprises 14 residues. CDR3 protein: CAISEPGPRGGYTF. The CDR3 nucleotides read TGTGCCATCAGTGAGCCGGGTCCTAGGGGAGGCTACACCTTC.

The V and J genes are TRBV6-1 and TRBJ2-7, with D perhaps TRBD1 (5 bases). The V gene lost 6 bases and the J gene lost 3 bases, with 15 bases spanning the gap. Germline CDR1 and CDR2: MNHNS and SASEGT. There are 14 residues in the CDR3. CDR3 in amino acids: CASSSQGRYYEQYF. The CDR3 DNA is TGTGCCAGCAGCTCCCAGGGCAGATACTACGAGCAGTACTTC.

This clonotype was seen only a few times. V gene TRBV7-2 combines with J gene TRBJ1-2; no firm D call. This CDR3 is built from 13 residues. Germline CDR1 SGHTA, CDR2 FQGNSA. V was clipped by 6 bases and J by 4 bases, with 12 bases between them. The CDR3 protein is CASRSGDSYGYTF. For the CDR3, the DNA is TGTGCCAGCAGATCTGGGGATTCCTATGGCTACACCTTC.

A few counts support this clonotype. This sequence joins TRBV2 and TRBJ1-5, with TRBD1 matching 10 bases. Germline V gene lookup returns CDR1 SNHLY and CDR2 FYNNEI. CDR3 length: 12 amino acids. Germline trimming cut 4 bases from V and 12 bases from J; bases unmatched to any gene: 3. CDR3: CASSVGDRGQHF. DNA for the CDR3: TGTGCCAGCAGTGTAGGGGACAGGGGCCAGCATTTT.

This clonotype came up a few times. J is TRBJ1-5 and V is TRBV7-6; TRBD1 aligns across 7 bases. V lost 1 base, J lost 0 bases, and 15 bases stayed unmatched. Germline V lookup: CDR1 SGHVS, CDR2 FNYEAQ. CDR3 length: 20 amino acids. The CDR3 loop is CASSLGSGTVTFYSNQPQHF. The CDR3 DNA follows: TGTGCCAGCAGCTTAGGCTCGGGGACAGTCACCTTCTATAGCAATCAGCCCCAGCATTTT.

This clonotype is judged medium-sized (0.01 to 0.1%). The rearrangement links TRBV20-1 to TRBJ1-2; 10 bases line up with TRBD1. Germline loops: CDR1 DFQATT, CDR2 SNEGSKA (reference sequence). The CDR3 is 13 residues long. Unmatched junction bases numbered 0, after V lost 3 bases and J lost 2 bases. The CDR3 here is CSARGQGNYGYTF. CDR3 coding DNA: TGCAGTGCTAGGGGACAGGGGAACTATGGCTACACCTTC.

This clonotype was seen more than once but under ten times. The rearrangement joins TRBV20-1 to TRBJ1-1; D is possibly TRBD1 (5 bases). V was clipped by 3 bases and J by 1 base, with 6 bases between them. Germline lookup yields CDR1 DFQATT and CDR2 SNEGSKA (reference sequence). CDR3 size: 12 residues. CDR3 nucleotide sequence: TGCAGTGCTAGGGGGGGGAACACTGAAGCTTTCTTT. It codes for CSARGGNTEAFF.

V usage is TRBV5-4 and J usage is TRBJ2-7; 9 bases are shared with TRBD1. The CDR3 runs 17 residues. V gave up 0 bases and J gave up 3 bases; unmatched junction bases: 10. Germline V lookup: CDR1 SGHNT, CDR2 YYREEE (reference sequence). CDR3 DNA sequence: TGTGCCAGCAGCTTGGCGGTGGGACAGGGAGTTGGCTACGAGCAGTACTTC. It translates to CASSLAVGQGVGYEQYF.

The CDR3 is CASSTTGGIGGYTF. The CDR3 coding sequence is TGTGCCAGTAGTACAACAGGGGGCATCGGTGGCTACACCTTC. The chain links TRBV19 to TRBJ1-2, with 9 bases identical to TRBD1. From germline, CDR1 is LNHDA and CDR2 SQIVND (reference sequence). The CDR3 sequence is 14 residues long. After removal of 4 bases from V and 7 bases from J, the junction contained 7 bases not matched to a gene.

This chain links TRBV7-9 with TRBJ1-3; D remains unclear. The CDR3 loop spans 11 amino acids. Germline V gene sequence: CDR1 SEHNR, CDR2 FQNEAQ (reference sequence). Deletions cut 5 bases from V and 8 bases from J, with 7 bases between. CDR3 sequence (DNA): TGTGCCAGCAGCCCGCTGGACACCATATATTTT. This sequence encodes CASSPLDTIYF.